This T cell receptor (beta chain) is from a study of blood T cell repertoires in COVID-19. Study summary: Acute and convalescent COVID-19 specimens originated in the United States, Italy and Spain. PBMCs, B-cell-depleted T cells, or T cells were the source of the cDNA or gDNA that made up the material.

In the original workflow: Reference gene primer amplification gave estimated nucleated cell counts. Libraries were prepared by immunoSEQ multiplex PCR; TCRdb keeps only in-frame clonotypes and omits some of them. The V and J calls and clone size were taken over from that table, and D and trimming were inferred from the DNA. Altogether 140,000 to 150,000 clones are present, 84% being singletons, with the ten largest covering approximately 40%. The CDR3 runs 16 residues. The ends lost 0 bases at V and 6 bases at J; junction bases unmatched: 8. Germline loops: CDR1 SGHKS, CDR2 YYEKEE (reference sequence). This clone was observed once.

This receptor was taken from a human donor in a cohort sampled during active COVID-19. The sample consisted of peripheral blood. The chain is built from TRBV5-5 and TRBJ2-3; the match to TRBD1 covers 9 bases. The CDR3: CASSLVMDRGWDTQYF. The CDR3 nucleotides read TGTGCCAGCAGCTTGGTTATGGACAGGGGCTGGGATACGCAGTATTTT.